The T cell receptor (beta chain) described here comes from a study of PD-1 blockade in classical Hodgkin lymphoma. This table comes from immunoSEQ multiplex PCR, and its TCRdb copy is limited to in-frame clones, with some not included. The table includes about 62,000 clones, about 91% detected once. Exposure to brentuximab vedotin varied, and each patient had relapsed following autologous stem cell transplantation. The CDR3 has 14 residues. V dropped 3 bases and J dropped 10; count of bases not matched to a gene: 9. Germline V gene data show CDR1 as SGDLS and CDR2 as YYNGEE. The sequencing here drew on peripheral blood mononuclear cells (PBMCs), taken at baseline. The chain recombines TRBV9 with TRBJ2-1; 8 bases agree with TRBD2. This sequence originates from a human donor with classical Hodgkin lymphoma. CDR3 sequence reads: CASSAGPRGGEQFF. CDR3 DNA: TGTGCCAGCAGCGCCGGACCCCGGGGGGGGGAGCAGTTCTTC. Full variable domain (missing parts from reference TRBV9 and TRBJ2-1): DSGVTQTPKHLITATGQRVTLRCSPRSGDLSVYWYQQSLDQGLQFLIQYYNGEERAKGNILERFSAQQFPDLHSELNLSSLELGDSALYFCASSAGPRGGEQFFGPGTRLTVL.